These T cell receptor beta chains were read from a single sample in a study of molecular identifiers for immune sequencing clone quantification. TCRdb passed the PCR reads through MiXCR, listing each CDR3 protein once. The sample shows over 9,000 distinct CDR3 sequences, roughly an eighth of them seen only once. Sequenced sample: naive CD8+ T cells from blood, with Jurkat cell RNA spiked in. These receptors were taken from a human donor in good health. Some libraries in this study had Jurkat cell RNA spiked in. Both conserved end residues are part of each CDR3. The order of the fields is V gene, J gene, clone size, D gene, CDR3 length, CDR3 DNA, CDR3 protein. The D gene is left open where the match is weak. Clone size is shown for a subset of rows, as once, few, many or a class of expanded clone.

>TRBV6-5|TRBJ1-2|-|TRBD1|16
TGTGCCAGCAGTAACCTAGGGACAGCTTTTTACTGCGGCTACACCTTC
CASSNLGTAFYCGYTF
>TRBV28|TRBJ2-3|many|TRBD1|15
TGTGCCAGCACCTTCAGACAGGGGGGTTCAGATACGCAGTATTTT
CASTFRQGGSDTQYF
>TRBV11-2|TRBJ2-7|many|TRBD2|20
TGTGCCAGCAGCTTCTACCCTTGGACTAGCGGGAGTTCCGTCGGCCACGAGCAGTACTTC
CASSFYPWTSGSSVGHEQYF
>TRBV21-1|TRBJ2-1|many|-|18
TGTGCCAGCAGCAAGGGGCCGTGTGTGCATCCAACCTACAATGAGCAGTTCTTC
CASSKGPCVHPTYNEQFF
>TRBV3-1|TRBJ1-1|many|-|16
TGTGCCAGCAGCCAACAGATTAGGGGGGAGAACACTGAAGCTTTCTTT
CASSQQIRGENTEAFF
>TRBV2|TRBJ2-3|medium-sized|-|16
TGTGCCAGCAGCGATAGGAGAGCGGCTCCCACAGATACGCAGTATTTT
CASSDRRAAPTDTQYF
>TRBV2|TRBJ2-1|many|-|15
TGTGCCAGCCTTCAAGTTATCAGCTCGGTTGATGAGCAGTTCTTC
CASLQVISSVDEQFF
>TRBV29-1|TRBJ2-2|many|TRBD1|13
TGCAGCGTTCGGACAGGGAACACCGGGGAGCTGTTTTTT
CSVRTGNTGELFF
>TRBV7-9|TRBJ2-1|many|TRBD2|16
TGTGCCAGCAGCTTAGTGCGAACTAGCGGGGACAATGAGCAGTTCTTC
CASSLVRTSGDNEQFF
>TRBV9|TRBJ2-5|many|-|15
TGTGCCAGCAGCGTAGTTGGGGGCCCAGCGGAGACCCAGTACTTC
CASSVVGGPAETQYF
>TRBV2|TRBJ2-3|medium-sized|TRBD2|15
TGTGCCAGCAGTGGGACTAGCGGGCCCACAGATACGCAGTATTTT
CASSGTSGPTDTQYF
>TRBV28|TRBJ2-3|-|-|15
TGTGCCAACAGATTGTCGTGGGGGGTCGCAGATACGCGGTATTTT
CANRLSWGVADTRYF
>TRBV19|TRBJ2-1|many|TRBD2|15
TGTGCCAGTAGTGTCGGGACTAGCGGATACAATGAGCAGTTCTTC
CASSVGTSGYNEQFF
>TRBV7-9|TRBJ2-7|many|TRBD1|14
TGTGCCAGCAGCCACCGGGACAGGGTCCACGAGCAGTACTTC
CASSHRDRVHEQYF
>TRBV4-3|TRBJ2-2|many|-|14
TGCGCCAGCAGCCAAGGGGGTTACACCGGGGAGCTGTTTTTT
CASSQGGYTGELFF
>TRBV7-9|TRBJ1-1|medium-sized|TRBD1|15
TGTGCCAGCAGCTTAGTAGGCAGGGGGCAGGATGAAGCTTTCTTT
CASSLVGRGQDEAFF
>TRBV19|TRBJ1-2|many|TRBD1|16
TGTGCCAGTAGTACCCCCCCCGGGACAGACTACTATGGCTACACCTTC
CASSTPPGTDYYGYTF
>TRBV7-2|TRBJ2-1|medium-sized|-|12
TGTGCCAGCAGCTACCGCCACAATGAGCAGTTCTTC
CASSYRHNEQFF
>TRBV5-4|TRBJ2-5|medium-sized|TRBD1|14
TGTGCCAGCAGCCCGTTGACAGGGGGCAAGACCCAGTACTTC
CASSPLTGGKTQYF
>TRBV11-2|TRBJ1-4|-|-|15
TGTGCCAGCAGCCCCCTGTGGGGGGCGGGTGAAAAACTGTTTTTT
CASSPLWGAGEKLFF
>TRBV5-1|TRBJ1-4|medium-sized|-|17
TGCGCCAGCAGCCCCGGACAGCCCTGGGATCCTAATGAAAAACTGTTTTTT
CASSPGQPWDPNEKLFF
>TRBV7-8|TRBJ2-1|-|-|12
TGTGCCAGCAGCTTAGTTGTCGGTGAGCAGTTCTTC
CASSLVVGEQFF
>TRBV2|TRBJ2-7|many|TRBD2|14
TGTGCCAGCAGTGAATTAGCGGGAGCTCTCGAGCAGTACTTC
CASSELAGALEQYF
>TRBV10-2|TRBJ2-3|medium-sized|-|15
TGCGCCAGCAGTGAGCCGGGGGTTAGCACAGATACGCAGTATTTT
CASSEPGVSTDTQYF
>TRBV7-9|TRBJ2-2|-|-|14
TGTGCCAGCAGGTTATGGGTGAACACCGGGGAGCTGTTTTTT
CASRLWVNTGELFF
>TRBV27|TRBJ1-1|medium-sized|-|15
TGTGCCAGCAGTTCCTCGGGGCAGGGTTACACTGAAGCTTTCTTT
CASSSSGQGYTEAFF
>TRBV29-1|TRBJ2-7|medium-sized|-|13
TGCAGCGTTGGGGGGCAGTCCTCCTACGAGCAGTACTTC
CSVGGQSSYEQYF
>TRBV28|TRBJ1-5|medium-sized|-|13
TGTGCCAGCAGTTTACGAAACAATCAGCCCCAGCATTTT
CASSLRNNQPQHF
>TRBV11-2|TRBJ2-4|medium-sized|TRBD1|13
TGTGCCAGCAGGGGACAGGGCAAAAACATTCAGTACTTC
CASRGQGKNIQYF
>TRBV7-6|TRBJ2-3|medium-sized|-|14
TGTGCCAGCAAGGGGCTCCTAGGCACAGATACGCAGTATTTT
CASKGLLGTDTQYF
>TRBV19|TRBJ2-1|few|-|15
TGTGCCAGTAGTATAGATCCCGGGGGTTACAATGAGCAGTTCTTC
CASSIDPGGYNEQFF
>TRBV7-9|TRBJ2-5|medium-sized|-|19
TGTGCCAGCAGTCCGTCCGGGACAGGGAGCGGGGGGCCTTTGGAGACCCAGTACTTC
CASSPSGTGSGGPLETQYF
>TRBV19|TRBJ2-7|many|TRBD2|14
TGTGCCAGTAGTATTCGCGGGGGGGCCGTCGAGCAGTACTTC
CASSIRGGAVEQYF
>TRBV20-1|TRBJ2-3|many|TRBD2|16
TGCAGTGCTAGGACTAGCGGGGGGGGAAGCACAGATACGCAGTATTTT
CSARTSGGGSTDTQYF
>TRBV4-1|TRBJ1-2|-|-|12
TGCACTAGCAGCCAAGATGCTCGGGGCTACACCTTC
CTSSQDARGYTF
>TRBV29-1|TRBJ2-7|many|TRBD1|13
TGCAGCGTACTAACAGGGGGCTCCTACGAGCAGTACTTC
CSVLTGGSYEQYF
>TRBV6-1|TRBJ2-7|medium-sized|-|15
TGTGCCAGCAGGCCCAGTTTGACACCATCCTACGAGCAGTACTTC
CASRPSLTPSYEQYF
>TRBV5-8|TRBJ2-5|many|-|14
TGTGCCAGCAGCCGCCCGACGAGCTTAGAGACCCAGTACTTC
CASSRPTSLETQYF
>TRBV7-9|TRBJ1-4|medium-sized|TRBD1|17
TGTGCCAGCAGCTCCGGACAGGGGATTACTAATAATGAAAAACTGTTTTTT
CASSSGQGITNNEKLFF
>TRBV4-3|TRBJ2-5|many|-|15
TGCGCCAGCAGCCCCTATTCGAGCGGAGGGGAGACCCAGTACTTC
CASSPYSSGGETQYF
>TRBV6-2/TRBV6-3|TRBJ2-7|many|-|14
TGTGCCAGCAGTTACGACACTTACTCCTACGAGCAGTACTTC
CASSYDTYSYEQYF
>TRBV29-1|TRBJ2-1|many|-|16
TGCAGCGTTGTAGATCTCCGGGACTTAACCCACAATGAGCAGTTCTTC
CSVVDLRDLTHNEQFF